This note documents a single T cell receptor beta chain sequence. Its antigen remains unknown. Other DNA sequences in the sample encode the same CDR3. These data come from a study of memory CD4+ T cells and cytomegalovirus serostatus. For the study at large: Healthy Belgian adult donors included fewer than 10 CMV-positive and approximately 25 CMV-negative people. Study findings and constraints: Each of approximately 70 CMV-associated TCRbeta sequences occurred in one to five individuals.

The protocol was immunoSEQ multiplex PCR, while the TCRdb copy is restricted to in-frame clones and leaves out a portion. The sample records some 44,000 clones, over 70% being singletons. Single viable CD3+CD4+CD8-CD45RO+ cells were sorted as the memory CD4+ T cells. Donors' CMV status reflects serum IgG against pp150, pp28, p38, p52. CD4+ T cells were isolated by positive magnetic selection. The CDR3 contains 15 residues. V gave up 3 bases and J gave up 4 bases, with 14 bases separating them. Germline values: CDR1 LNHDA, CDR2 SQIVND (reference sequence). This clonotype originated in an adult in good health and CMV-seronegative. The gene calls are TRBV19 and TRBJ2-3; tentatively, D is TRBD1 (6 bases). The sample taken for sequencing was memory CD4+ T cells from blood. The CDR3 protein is CASSIAGAGADTQYF. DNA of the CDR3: TGTGCCAGTAGTATTGCGGGCGCAGGGGCAGATACGCAGTATTTT.